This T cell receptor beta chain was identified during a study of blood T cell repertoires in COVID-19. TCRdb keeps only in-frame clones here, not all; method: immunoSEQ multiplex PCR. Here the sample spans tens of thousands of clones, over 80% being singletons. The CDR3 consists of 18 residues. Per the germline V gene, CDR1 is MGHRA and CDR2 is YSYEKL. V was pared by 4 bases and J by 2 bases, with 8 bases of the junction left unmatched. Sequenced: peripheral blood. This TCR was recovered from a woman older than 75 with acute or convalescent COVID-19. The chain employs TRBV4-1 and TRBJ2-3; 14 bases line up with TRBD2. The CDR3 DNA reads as TGCGCCAGCAGCCCGGAGGGACTAGCGGGGGTCAACACAGATACGCAGTATTTT. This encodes CASSPEGLAGVNTDTQYF.